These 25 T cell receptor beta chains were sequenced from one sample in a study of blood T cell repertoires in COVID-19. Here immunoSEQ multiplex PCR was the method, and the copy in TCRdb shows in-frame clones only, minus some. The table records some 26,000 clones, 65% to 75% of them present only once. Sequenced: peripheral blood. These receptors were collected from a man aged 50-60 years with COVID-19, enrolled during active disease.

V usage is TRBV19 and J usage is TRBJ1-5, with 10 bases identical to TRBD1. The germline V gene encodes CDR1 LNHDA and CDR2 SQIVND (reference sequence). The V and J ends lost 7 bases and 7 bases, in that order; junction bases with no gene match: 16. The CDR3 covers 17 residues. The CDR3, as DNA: TGTGCCAGTACTCCCCTACCGGGACAGGGGTCGCGGCAGCCCCAGCATTTT. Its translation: CASTPLPGQGSRQPQHF.

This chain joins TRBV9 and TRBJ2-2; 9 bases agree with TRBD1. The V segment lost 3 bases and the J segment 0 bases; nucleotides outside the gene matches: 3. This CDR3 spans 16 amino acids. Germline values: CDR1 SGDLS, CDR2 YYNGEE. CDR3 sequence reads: CASSATGGANTGELFF. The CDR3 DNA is TGTGCCAGCAGCGCTACAGGGGGCGCGAACACCGGGGAGCTGTTTTTT.

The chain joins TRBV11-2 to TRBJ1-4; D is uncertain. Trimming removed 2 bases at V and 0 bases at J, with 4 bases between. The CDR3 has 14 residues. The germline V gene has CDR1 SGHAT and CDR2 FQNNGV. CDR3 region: CASSLQATNEKLFF. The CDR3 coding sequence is TGTGCCAGCAGCTTACAGGCAACTAATGAAAAACTGTTTTTT.

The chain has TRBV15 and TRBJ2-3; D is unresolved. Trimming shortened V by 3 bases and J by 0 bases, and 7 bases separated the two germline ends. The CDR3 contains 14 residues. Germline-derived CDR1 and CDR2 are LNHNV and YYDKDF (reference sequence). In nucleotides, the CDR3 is TGTGCCACCAGCAGTTTAGATAGCACAGATACGCAGTATTTT. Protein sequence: CATSSLDSTDTQYF. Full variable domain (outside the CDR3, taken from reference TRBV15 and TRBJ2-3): DAMVIQNPRYQVTQFGKPVTLSCSQTLNHNVMYWYQQKSSQAPKLLFHYYDKDFNNEADTPDNFQSRRPNTSFCFLDIRSPGLGDTAMYLCATSSLDSTDTQYFGPGTRLTVL.

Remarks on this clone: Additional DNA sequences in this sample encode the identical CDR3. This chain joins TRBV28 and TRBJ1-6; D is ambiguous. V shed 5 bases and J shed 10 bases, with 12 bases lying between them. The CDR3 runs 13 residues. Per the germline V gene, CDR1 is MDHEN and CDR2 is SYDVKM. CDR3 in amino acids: CASSPPGDSPLHF. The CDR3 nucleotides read TGTGCCAGCAGTCCGCCAGGTGACTCACCCCTCCACTTT. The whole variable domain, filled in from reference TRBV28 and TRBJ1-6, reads DVKVTQSSRYLVKRTGEKVFLECVQDMDHENMFWYRQDPGLGLRLIYFSYDVKMKEKGDIPEGYSVSREKKERFSLILESASTNQTSMYLCASSPPGDSPLHFGNGTRLTVT.

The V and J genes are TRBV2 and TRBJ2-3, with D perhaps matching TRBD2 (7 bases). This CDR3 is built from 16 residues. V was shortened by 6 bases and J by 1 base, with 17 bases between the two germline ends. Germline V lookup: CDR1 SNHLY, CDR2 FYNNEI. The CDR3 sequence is CASSREGGVGTDTQYF. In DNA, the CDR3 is TGTGCCAGCAGCCGGGAAGGGGGGGTTGGCACAGATACGCAGTATTTT.

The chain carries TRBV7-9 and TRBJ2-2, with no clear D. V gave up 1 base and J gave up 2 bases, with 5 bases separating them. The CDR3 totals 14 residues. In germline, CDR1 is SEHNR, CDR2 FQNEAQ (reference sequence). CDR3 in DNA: TGTGCCAGCAGCTTAGAACATAACACCGGGGAGCTGTTTTTT. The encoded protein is CASSLEHNTGELFF.

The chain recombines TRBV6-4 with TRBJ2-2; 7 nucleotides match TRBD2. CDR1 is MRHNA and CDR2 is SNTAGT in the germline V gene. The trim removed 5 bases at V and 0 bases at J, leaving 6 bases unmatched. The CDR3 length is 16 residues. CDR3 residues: CASSSGGFANTGELFF. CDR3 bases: TGTGCCAGCAGTTCCGGGGGGTTCGCGAACACCGGGGAGCTGTTTTTT.

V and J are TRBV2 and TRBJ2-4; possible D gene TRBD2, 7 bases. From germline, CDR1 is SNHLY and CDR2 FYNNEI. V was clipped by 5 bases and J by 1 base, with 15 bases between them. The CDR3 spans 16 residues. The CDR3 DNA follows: TGTGCCAGCAGTCCTCAGGGGAGGGGGGCCAAAAACATTCAGTACTTC. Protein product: CASSPQGRGAKNIQYF.

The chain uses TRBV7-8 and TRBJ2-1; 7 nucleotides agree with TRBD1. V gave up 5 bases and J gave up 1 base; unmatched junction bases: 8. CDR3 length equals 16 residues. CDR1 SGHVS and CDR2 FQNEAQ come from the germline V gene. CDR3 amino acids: CASSLFQGVSYNEQFF. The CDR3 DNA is TGTGCCAGCAGCCTATTTCAGGGGGTTTCCTACAATGAGCAGTTCTTC.

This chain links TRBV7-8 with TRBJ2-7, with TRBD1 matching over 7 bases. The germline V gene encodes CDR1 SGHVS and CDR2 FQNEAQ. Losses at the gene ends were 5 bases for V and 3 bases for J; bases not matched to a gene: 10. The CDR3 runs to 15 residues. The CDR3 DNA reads TGTGCCAGCAGCATGGGGACAGCGAAGAACTACGAGCAGTACTTC. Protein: CASSMGTAKNYEQYF.

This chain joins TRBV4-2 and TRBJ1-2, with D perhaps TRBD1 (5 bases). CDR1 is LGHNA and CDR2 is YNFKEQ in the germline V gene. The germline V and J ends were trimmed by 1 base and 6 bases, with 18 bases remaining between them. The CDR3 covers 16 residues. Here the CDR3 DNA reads TGTGCCAGCAGCCAAGGGGCCCAGGGTAGGAGTGATGGCTACACCTTC. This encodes CASSQGAQGRSDGYTF.

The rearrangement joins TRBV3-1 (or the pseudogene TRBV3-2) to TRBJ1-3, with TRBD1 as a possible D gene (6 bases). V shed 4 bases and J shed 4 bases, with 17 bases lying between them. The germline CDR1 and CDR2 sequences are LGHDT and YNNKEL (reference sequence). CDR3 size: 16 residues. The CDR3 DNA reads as TGTGCCAGCAGCCCTGGGTCGGGGGGGCCAGGAAACACCATATATTTT. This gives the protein CASSPGSGGPGNTIYF.

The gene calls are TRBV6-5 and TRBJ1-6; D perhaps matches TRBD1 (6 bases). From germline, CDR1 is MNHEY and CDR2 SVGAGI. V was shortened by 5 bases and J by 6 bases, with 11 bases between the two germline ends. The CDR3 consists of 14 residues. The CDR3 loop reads CASSPDRINSPLHF. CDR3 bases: TGTGCCAGCAGTCCCGACAGGATTAATTCACCCCTCCACTTT.

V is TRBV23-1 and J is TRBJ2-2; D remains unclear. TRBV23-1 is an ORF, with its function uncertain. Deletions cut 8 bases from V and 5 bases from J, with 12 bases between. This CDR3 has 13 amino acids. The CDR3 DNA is TGCGCCAGCCCCCCCGCGGAGACCGGGGAGCTGTTTTTT. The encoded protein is CASPPAETGELFF.

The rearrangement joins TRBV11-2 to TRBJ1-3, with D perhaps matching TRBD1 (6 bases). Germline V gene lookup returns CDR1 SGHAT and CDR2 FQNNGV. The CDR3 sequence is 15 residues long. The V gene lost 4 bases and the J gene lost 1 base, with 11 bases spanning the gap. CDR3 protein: CASSSIRGSGNTIYF. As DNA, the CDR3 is TGTGCCAGCAGCTCAATCAGGGGTTCTGGAAACACCATATATTTT.

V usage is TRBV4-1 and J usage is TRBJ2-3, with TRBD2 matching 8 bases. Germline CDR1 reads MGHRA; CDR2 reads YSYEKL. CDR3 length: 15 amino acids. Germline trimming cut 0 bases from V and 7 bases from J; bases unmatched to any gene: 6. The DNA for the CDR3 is TGCGCCAGCAGCCAAGATTTTAGCGGGACTTATACGCAGTATTTT. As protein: CASSQDFSGTYTQYF.

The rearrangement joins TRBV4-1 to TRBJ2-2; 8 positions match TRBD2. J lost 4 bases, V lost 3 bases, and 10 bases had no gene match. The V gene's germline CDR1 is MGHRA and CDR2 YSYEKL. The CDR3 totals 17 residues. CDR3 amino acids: CASSHRLAPPGTGELFF. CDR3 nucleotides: TGCGCCAGCAGCCATAGACTAGCGCCCCCGGGCACCGGGGAGCTGTTTTTT.

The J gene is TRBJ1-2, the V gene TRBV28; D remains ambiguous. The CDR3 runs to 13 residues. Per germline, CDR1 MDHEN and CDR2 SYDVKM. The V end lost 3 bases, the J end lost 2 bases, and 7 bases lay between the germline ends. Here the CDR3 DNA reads TGTGCCAGCAGTTTTCCACAAAACTATGGCTACACCTTC. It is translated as CASSFPQNYGYTF.

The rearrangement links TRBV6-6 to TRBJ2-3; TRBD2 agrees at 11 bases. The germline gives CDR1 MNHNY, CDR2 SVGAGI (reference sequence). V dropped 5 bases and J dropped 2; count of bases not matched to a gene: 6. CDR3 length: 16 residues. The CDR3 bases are TGTGCCAGCAGTCGACCGACTAGCGGGAACACAGATACGCAGTATTTT. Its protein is CASSRPTSGNTDTQYF.

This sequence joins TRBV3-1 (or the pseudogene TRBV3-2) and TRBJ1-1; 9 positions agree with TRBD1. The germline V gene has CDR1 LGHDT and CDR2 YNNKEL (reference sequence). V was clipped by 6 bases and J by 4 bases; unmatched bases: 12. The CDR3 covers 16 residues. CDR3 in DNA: TGTGCCAGCAGTCCGGGACCCGGACAGGGGACCACTGAAGCTTTCTTT. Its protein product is CASSPGPGQGTTEAFF.

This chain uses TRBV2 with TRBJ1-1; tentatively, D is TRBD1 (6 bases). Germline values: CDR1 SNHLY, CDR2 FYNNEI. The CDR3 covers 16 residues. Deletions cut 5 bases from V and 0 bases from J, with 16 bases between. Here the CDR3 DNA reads TGTGCCAGCAGTAGATTCCGGCAGGGGCTGAACACTGAAGCTTTCTTT. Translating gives CASSRFRQGLNTEAFF. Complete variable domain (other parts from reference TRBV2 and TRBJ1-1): EPEVTQTPSHQVTQMGQEVILRCVPISNHLYFYWYRQILGQKVEFLVSFYNNEISEKSEIFDDQFSVERPDGSNFTLKIRSTKLEDSAMYFCASSRFRQGLNTEAFFGQGTRLTVV.

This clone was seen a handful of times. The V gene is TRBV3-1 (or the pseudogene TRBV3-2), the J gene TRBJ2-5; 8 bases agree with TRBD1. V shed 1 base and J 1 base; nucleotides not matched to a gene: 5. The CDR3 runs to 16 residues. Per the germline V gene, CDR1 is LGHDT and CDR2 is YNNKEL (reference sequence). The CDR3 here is CASSQGTGPVQETQYF. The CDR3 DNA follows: TGTGCCAGCAGCCAAGGGACAGGGCCCGTCCAAGAGACCCAGTACTTC.

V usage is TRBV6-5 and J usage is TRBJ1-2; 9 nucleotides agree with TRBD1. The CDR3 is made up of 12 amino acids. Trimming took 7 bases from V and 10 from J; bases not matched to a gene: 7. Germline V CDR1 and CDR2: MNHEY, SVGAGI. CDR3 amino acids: CASKGDRVYYTF. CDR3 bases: TGTGCCAGCAAAGGGGACAGGGTCTACTACACCTTC.

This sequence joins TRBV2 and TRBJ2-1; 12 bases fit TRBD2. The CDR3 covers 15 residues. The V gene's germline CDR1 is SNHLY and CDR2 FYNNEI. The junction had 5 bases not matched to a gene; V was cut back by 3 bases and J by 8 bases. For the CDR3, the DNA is TGTGCCAGCAGTGAGCAGACTAGCGGGGGATATGAGCAGTTCTTC. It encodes CASSEQTSGGYEQFF.